The 10 T cell receptor beta chains listed next were all sequenced from one sample in a study of T-cell memory formation after mild COVID-19. TCRdb redid the calling of the 5' RACE reads with MiXCR, one entry per CDR3 protein. The table has around 370,000 distinct CDR3 sequences, more than 20% seen once. The sample consisted of PBMCs or a T cell subset sorted from them (not recorded which). These receptors all stem from an adult woman who had mild COVID-19 (a few samples of this study predate the infection). Cell type and time point are not known.

In its sample, this clonotype was seen many times. V and J are TRBV9 and TRBJ2-5; 7 positions match TRBD2. CDR1 SGDLS and CDR2 YYNGEE come from the germline V gene. This CDR3 comprises 16 residues. The V gene end was trimmed by 0 bases and the J gene end by 4 bases; junction bases not matched to a gene: 9. CDR3 residues: CASSVGGAGRGETQYF. CDR3 DNA: TGTGCCAGCAGCGTAGGGGGAGCGGGGCGGGGAGAGACCCAGTACTTC. Supplemented by reference TRBV9 and TRBJ2-5, the full variable domain reads DSGVTQTPKHLITATGQRVTLRCSPRSGDLSVYWYQQSLDQGLQFLIQYYNGEERAKGNILERFSAQQFPDLHSELNLSSLELGDSALYFCASSVGGAGRGETQYFGPGTRLLVL.

The rearrangement joins TRBV30 to TRBJ1-1; no definite D call. Trimming stripped 5 bases from V and 1 base from J, with 11 bases between. CDR1 and CDR2 (germline): GTSNPN, SVGIG (reference sequence). This CDR3 has 13 residues. CDR3 in amino acids: CAWSTRRNTEAFF. CDR3 DNA: TGTGCCTGGTCTACCCGCCGGAACACTGAAGCTTTCTTT.

This clonotype came up a few times. One end of the junction varies from germline; a read error may be responsible. The V gene is TRBV7-9, the J gene TRBJ2-1; TRBD2 is a possible D gene (5 bases). The CDR3 loop spans 11 amino acids. Germline CDR1 is SEHNR and CDR2 is FQNEAQ (reference sequence). Here the CDR3 reads CASSLGESALF. The DNA for the CDR3 is TGTGCCAGCAGCTTAGGGGAGAGTGCCCTTTTC.

This clonotype has just a few counts. V usage is TRBV5-5 and J usage is TRBJ1-2; no definite D call. Germline lookup yields CDR1 SGHKS and CDR2 YYEKEE (reference sequence). The CDR3 has 16 amino acids. Trimming removed 4 bases at V and 0 bases at J, with 16 bases between. This CDR3 reads CASSLGPGSPNYGYTF. The DNA for the CDR3 is TGTGCCAGCAGCCTGGGCCCCGGGTCCCCTAACTATGGCTACACCTTC.

This sequence joins TRBV4-2 and TRBJ2-1; 11 nucleotides line up with TRBD2. Germline values: CDR1 LGHNA, CDR2 YNFKEQ. V dropped 2 bases and J dropped 0; count of bases not matched to a gene: 6. This CDR3 has 18 amino acids. The CDR3 loop reads CASSQLAGGFDSYNEQFF. The CDR3 coding sequence is TGTGCCAGCAGCCAACTAGCGGGGGGCTTCGACTCCTACAATGAGCAGTTCTTC.

V usage is TRBV7-9 and J usage is TRBJ2-7; 7 positions agree with TRBD1. CDR3 length: 14 amino acids. Losses at the gene ends were 9 bases for V and 0 bases for J; bases not matched to a gene: 8. Per the germline V gene, CDR1 is SEHNR and CDR2 is FQNEAQ (reference sequence). Here the CDR3 DNA reads TGTGCCAGTAACAGGGGCACCCACTCCTACGAGCAGTACTTC. This sequence encodes CASNRGTHSYEQYF.

For the CDR3, the DNA is TGCGCCAGCAGCTTGGAGCCTCCGGCTAGCGGGAGAGACCAAGAGACCCAGTACTTC. Its protein is CASSLEPPASGRDQETQYF. The chain has TRBV5-1 and TRBJ2-5; 10 nucleotides align to TRBD2. After removal of 0 bases from V and 0 bases from J, the junction contained 11 bases not matched to a gene. The CDR3 contains 19 residues. Germline values: CDR1 SGHRS, CDR2 YFSETQ.

There are a few counts of this clonotype. The gene calls are TRBV7-2 and TRBJ2-5; 11 bases are shared with TRBD2. CDR3 size: 16 residues. Trimming took 1 base from V and 7 from J; bases not matched to a gene: 8. In germline, CDR1 is SGHTA, CDR2 FQGNSA. The CDR3 DNA is TGTGCCAGCAGCTTAGTCCCGACTAGCGGGGCGGTGACCCAGTACTTC. Amino acid sequence: CASSLVPTSGAVTQYF.

The gene calls are TRBV5-1 and TRBJ2-1; 8 bases match TRBD1. CDR3 length: 15 amino acids. The germline V gene has CDR1 SGHRS and CDR2 YFSETQ. The V segment lost 0 bases and the J segment 4 bases; nucleotides outside the gene matches: 3. CDR3 loop: CASSLAGGLYNEQFF. The CDR3 nucleotides are TGCGCCAGCAGCTTGGCAGGGGGCCTATACAATGAGCAGTTCTTC. The full variable domain, in which reference TRBV5-1 and TRBJ2-1 provide the parts outside the CDR3, is KAGVTQTPRYLIKTRGQQVTLSCSPISGHRSVSWYQQTPGQGLQFLFEYFSETQRNKGNFPGRFSGRQFSNSRSEMNVSTLELGDSALYLCASSLAGGLYNEQFFGPGTRLTVL.

This clonotype was picked up a small number of times. The chain employs TRBV7-9 and TRBJ1-1; D unresolved. The CDR3 length is 15 residues. V was pared by 5 bases and J by 1 base, with 14 bases between. CDR1 is SEHNR, CDR2 FQNEAQ, per germline (reference sequence). CDR3 DNA sequence: TGTGCCAGCAGCAGCCCCCAGTCTCAGAACACTGAAGCTTTCTTT. It is translated as CASSSPQSQNTEAFF.